Each of the 25 T cell receptor beta chains below was sequenced from the same sample in a study of blood T cell repertoires in COVID-19. Here immunoSEQ multiplex PCR was the method, and the copy in TCRdb shows in-frame clones only, minus some. The sample contains about 130,000 clones, about 79% of which appear only once. The sequenced sample was peripheral blood. These receptors were taken from a woman aged 45-65 years with acute or convalescent COVID-19.

The rearrangement joins TRBV21-1 to TRBJ1-2; TRBD1, the D gene given by the table, was not confirmed from the DNA. TRBV21-1 is marked as a pseudogene. The CDR3 covers 19 residues. Written as DNA, the CDR3 is TGTGCCAGCAGCAAAAGGGCCCGTGACAGGGGGGCAAACCTCTATGGCTACACCTTC. Translated, it gives CASSKRARDRGANLYGYTF.

This chain joins TRBV18 and TRBJ2-3; D possibly corresponds to TRBD2 (6 bases). From germline, CDR1 is KGHSH and CDR2 LQKENI. The CDR3 contains 14 residues. The V and J ends lost 1 base and 2 bases respectively, with 7 bases between them. CDR3 nucleotide sequence: TGTGCCAGCTCACCACGGGGGGTCACAGATACGCAGTATTTT. It yields the protein CASSPRGVTDTQYF.

The V gene is TRBV30, the J gene TRBJ2-2, with TRBD2 matching 9 bases. The CDR3 contains 16 residues. The germline CDR1 and CDR2 sequences are GTSNPN and SVGIG (reference sequence). V was pared by 3 bases and J by 7 bases, with 12 bases of the junction left unmatched. The CDR3 nucleotides read TGTGCCTGGAGAGGCAAAAGCGGGGGGAGTGTCGGGGAGCTGTTTTTT. This sequence encodes CAWRGKSGGSVGELFF.

The gene calls are TRBV7-3 and TRBJ2-3, with 7 bases lining up with TRBD1. V shed 5 bases and J 0 bases; nucleotides not matched to a gene: 11. This CDR3 has 17 residues. In germline, CDR1 is SGHTA, CDR2 FQGTGA. The CDR3 sequence: CASSPISTGSSTDTQYF. For the CDR3, the DNA is TGTGCCAGCAGCCCTATATCGACAGGGAGTAGCACAGATACGCAGTATTTT.

The chain is built from TRBV19 and TRBJ1-3; D possibly corresponds to TRBD1 (5 bases). This CDR3 contains 16 residues. Trimming shortened V by 6 bases and J by 0 bases, and 15 bases separated the two germline ends. CDR1 and CDR2 from the germline V gene are LNHDA and SQIVND (reference sequence). The CDR3 nucleotides are TGTGCCAGTAGGTCTGTACAGGCAAACTCTGGAAACACCATATATTTT. This gives the protein CASRSVQANSGNTIYF.

The genes are TRBV10-3 and TRBJ2-3; the D gene is possibly TRBD1 (5 bases). The V end lost 10 bases, the J end lost 2 bases, and 10 bases lay between the germline ends. The CDR3 has 12 amino acids. In germline, CDR1 is ENHRY, CDR2 SYGVKD. The CDR3 protein is CATRATTDTQYF. Written as DNA, the CDR3 is TGTGCCACCAGGGCCACCACAGATACGCAGTATTTT.

The DNA of the CDR3 is TGTGCCAGCAGTTACGCTCTCGGGACAGGAAATCAGCCCCAGCATTTT. Protein: CASSYALGTGNQPQHF. The genes are TRBV6-6 and TRBJ1-5; TRBD1 matches at 8 bases. The V gene's germline CDR1 is MNHNY and CDR2 SVGAGI (reference sequence). This CDR3 region has 16 residues. The trim removed 2 bases at V and 4 bases at J, leaving 7 bases unmatched.

The chain uses TRBV9 and TRBJ2-7; 10 nucleotides match TRBD2. Per germline, CDR1 SGDLS and CDR2 YYNGEE. The CDR3 has 15 amino acids. V lost 0 bases and J lost 3; bases outside the gene matches: 3. As DNA, the CDR3 is TGTGCCAGCAGCGTAGACGGGACTAGCGACTACGAGCAGTACTTC. Protein product: CASSVDGTSDYEQYF.

This clone was observed once. The chain links TRBV18 to TRBJ1-1, with TRBD1 matching 7 bases. Trimming removed 5 bases from V and 2 bases from J; junction bases left unmatched: 5. The CDR3 is 14 amino acids. Germline CDR1 reads KGHSH; CDR2 reads LQKENI. CDR3 sequence: CASSAQGGNTEAFF. The CDR3, as DNA: TGTGCCAGCTCAGCCCAGGGGGGAAACACTGAAGCTTTCTTT.

The chain couples TRBV4-1 to TRBJ1-1; 8 bases fit TRBD1. Trimming at V came to 1 base and at J to 6 bases, leaving 16 bases not matched to a gene. Germline V lookup: CDR1 MGHRA, CDR2 YSYEKL. The CDR3 sequence is 18 residues long. CDR3 in amino acids: CASSQVEFGRQGTPEAFF. The CDR3 DNA reads TGCGCCAGCAGCCAAGTCGAGTTTGGACGACAGGGGACCCCTGAAGCTTTCTTT.

The chain is built from TRBV6-1 and TRBJ1-2; a weak D match, TRBD1 (5 bases). Trimming cost V 2 bases and J 4 bases, with 11 bases left between them. The germline CDR1 and CDR2 sequences are MNHNS and SASEGT. The CDR3 runs 14 residues. CDR3: CASSEPGQGYGYTF. CDR3 nucleotide sequence: TGTGCCAGCAGTGAACCCGGGCAGGGCTATGGCTACACCTTC.

This chain joins TRBV29-1 and TRBJ1-2, with 10 nucleotides matching TRBD1. The CDR3 length is 11 residues. Losses at the gene ends were 6 bases for V and 8 bases for J; bases not matched to a gene: 3. Germline V gene lookup returns CDR1 SQVTM and CDR2 ANQGSEA. Here the CDR3 reads CSVGQGEGYTF. Written as DNA, the CDR3 is TGCAGCGTAGGACAGGGGGAAGGCTACACCTTC.

The rearrangement links TRBV3-1 (or the pseudogene TRBV3-2) to TRBJ2-5; D is possibly TRBD1 (6 bases). CDR1 is LGHDT and CDR2 is YNNKEL in the germline V gene (reference sequence). This CDR3 has 17 amino acids. With 0 bases removed from V and 3 bases from J, the gap between germline ends came to 17 bases. CDR3 nucleotide sequence: TGTGCCAGCAGCCAAGATCTCGGGACATCACTCAAAGAGACCCAGTACTTC. It specifies CASSQDLGTSLKETQYF.

This clone appeared a single time. This sequence joins TRBV3-1 (or the pseudogene TRBV3-2) and TRBJ1-1; 7 positions match TRBD1. This CDR3 contains 16 residues. CDR1 LGHDT and CDR2 YNNKEL come from the germline V gene (reference sequence). V trimming: 3 bases; J trimming: 0 bases; junction bases outside the gene matches: 7. CDR3 residues: CASSQRLQGMNTEAFF. The CDR3 nucleotides read TGTGCCAGCAGCCAGCGACTACAGGGGATGAACACTGAAGCTTTCTTT.

This chain links TRBV4-1 with TRBJ1-4; maybe TRBD1 (5 bases). Germline-derived CDR1 and CDR2 are MGHRA and YSYEKL. V was pared by 3 bases and J by 7 bases, with 12 bases between. CDR3 length equals 14 residues. The chain's CDR3 is CASSQGLGGEKLFF. For the CDR3, the DNA is TGCGCCAGCAGCCAGGGGTTGGGGGGTGAAAAACTGTTTTTT.

This chain uses TRBV7-3 with TRBJ1-1; D possibly corresponds to TRBD1 (6 bases). V was cut by 3 bases and J by 2 bases, with 7 bases left in between. This CDR3 has 13 amino acids. Germline V gives CDR1 SGHTA, CDR2 FQGTGA. In nucleotides, the CDR3 is TGTGCCAGCAGCTTGGACAGCAACACTGAAGCTTTCTTT. It codes for CASSLDSNTEAFF. The full variable domain, with the rest looked up from reference TRBV7-3 and TRBJ1-1, is GAGVSQTPSNKVTEKGKYVELRCDPISGHTALYWYRQSLGQGPEFLIYFQGTGAADDSGLPNDRFFAVRPEGSVSTLKIQRTERGDSAVYLCASSLDSNTEAFFGQGTRLTVV.

This clone was recorded only once. The chain couples TRBV24-1 to TRBJ1-1, with a tentative D call TRBD1 (5 bases). The germline gives CDR1 KGHDR, CDR2 SFDVKD. The CDR3 covers 13 residues. V was shortened by 2 bases and J by 4 bases, with 7 bases between the two germline ends. The CDR3 loop reads CATSDSGGTEAFF. CDR3 nucleotide sequence: TGTGCCACCAGTGATTCGGGGGGCACTGAAGCTTTCTTT.

V and J are TRBV28 and TRBJ1-2; D uncertain. The CDR3 loop spans 14 amino acids. Germline-derived CDR1 and CDR2 are MDHEN and SYDVKM. The CDR3, as DNA: TGTACCGGGATCGCCGGACGGTCAATTAGAGGAGACACCTTC. It is translated as CTGIAGRSIRGDTF.

The rearrangement joins TRBV10-3 to TRBJ1-2, with 7 bases identical to TRBD1. The CDR3 has 13 amino acids. The junction had 4 bases not matched to a gene; V was cut back by 2 bases and J by 7 bases. The V gene's germline CDR1 is ENHRY and CDR2 SYGVKD. CDR3 loop: CAISEGRGIGYTF. The CDR3 bases are TGTGCCATCAGTGAGGGCAGGGGGATTGGCTACACCTTC.

The chain joins TRBV3-1 (or the pseudogene TRBV3-2) to TRBJ2-1; TRBD2 aligns across 12 bases. Unmatched junction bases numbered 5, after V lost 1 base and J lost 1 base. Germline CDR1 reads LGHDT; CDR2 reads YNNKEL (reference sequence). The CDR3 runs 18 residues. For the CDR3, the DNA is TGTGCCAGCAGCCAAGGGCTAGCGGGGGGGCGGTCCTACAATGAGCAGTTCTTC. It is translated as CASSQGLAGGRSYNEQFF.

This rearrangement joins TRBV28 to TRBJ1-6, with TRBD1 identical over 8 bases. V shed 6 bases, J shed 9 bases, and the junction held 7 bases outside the gene matches. Germline-derived CDR1 and CDR2 are MDHEN and SYDVKM. The CDR3 runs to 14 residues. DNA for the CDR3: TGTGCCAGCAGATCAGGACAGGGAAGTTCACCCCTCCACTTT. Translating it yields CASRSGQGSSPLHF.

The chain has TRBV5-3 and TRBJ1-2; 9 bases fit TRBD1. TRBV5-3 carries the ORF label, with uncertain function. Trimming removed 1 base from V and 6 bases from J; junction bases left unmatched: 10. CDR3 size: 16 residues. The CDR3 sequence is CARSLSRDRVDDGYTF. CDR3 DNA sequence: TGTGCCAGAAGCTTGAGCCGGGACAGGGTAGACGATGGCTACACCTTC.

The chain joins TRBV24-1 to TRBJ2-1, with TRBD1 matching over 8 bases. This CDR3 is 13 amino acids long. Per germline, CDR1 KGHDR and CDR2 SFDVKD. V shed 10 bases and J 5 bases; nucleotides not matched to a gene: 6. The DNA of the CDR3 is TGTGCCACGGGACAGGTCCCTCACAATGAGCAGTTCTTC. Its protein is CATGQVPHNEQFF.

This rearrangement joins TRBV6-1 to TRBJ1-5; a weak D match, TRBD1 (5 bases). This CDR3 region has 15 residues. The V end lost 2 bases, the J end lost 6 bases, and 14 bases lay between the germline ends. Per the germline V gene, CDR1 is MNHNS and CDR2 is SASEGT. The CDR3 DNA is TGTGCCAGCAGTGAACCACAGGTATCTAGTCAGCCCCAGCATTTT. Protein product: CASSEPQVSSQPQHF.

The rearrangement uses TRBV19 and TRBJ1-5; D possibly corresponds to TRBD1 (6 bases). Germline V lookup: CDR1 LNHDA, CDR2 SQIVND (reference sequence). The CDR3 has 12 amino acids. Trimming shortened V by 6 bases and J by 4 bases, and 7 bases separated the two germline ends. For the CDR3, the DNA is TGTGCCAGTAGACAGGGAAATCAGCCCCAGCATTTT. Amino acid sequence: CASRQGNQPQHF.